This T cell receptor (beta chain) was recovered during a study of shared clonotypes between healthy human individuals. This clone is a singleton in its sample. The protocol was immunoSEQ multiplex PCR, while the TCRdb copy is restricted to in-frame clones and leaves out a portion. The profile shows 2 million or so clones, 85% to 95% of them singletons. CDR1 is WNHNN and CDR2 is SYGVQD in the germline V gene (reference sequence). This CDR3 comprises 14 residues. V shed 6 bases and J shed 6 bases, with 14 bases lying between them. The source is a man between 18 and 35 years old in good health. The V call is TRBV10-1, the J call TRBJ2-2; D may be TRBD1 (6 bases). The sample was naive CD4+ T cells sorted from blood. The subset: CD45RA+ positively selected. The CDR3 is CASSGTGLAGELFF. As DNA, the CDR3 is TGCGCCAGCAGCGGCACAGGGTTAGCCGGGGAGCTGTTTTTT.